The entry that follows covers one TCR beta chain sequence. Its specificity is unknown. This entry is derived from a study of T-cell memory formation after mild COVID-19. The study's findings and limits: That cross-reactive memory joined was suggested by some responding clones appearing in pre-infection memory.

Using its own MiXCR run on the 5' RACE reads, TCRdb lists one record per CDR3 protein. The sample consists of about 270,000 distinct CDR3 sequences, about 20% of them appearing once. This CDR3 region has 13 residues. Deletions cut 2 bases from V and 7 bases from J, with 9 bases between. V and J are TRBV12-3 or TRBV12-4 and TRBJ2-4; D is tentatively TRBD1 or TRBD2 (5 bases each). This clonotype was sampled from a man aged 18 to 29 who had mild COVID-19 (a few samples of this study predate the infection). Cell type and time point are not known. What was sequenced was PBMCs or a T cell subset sorted from them (not recorded which). This chain's CDR3 is CASSLNRRNIQYF. CDR3 bases: TGTGCCAGCAGTTTAAACAGGAGGAACATTCAGTACTTC.